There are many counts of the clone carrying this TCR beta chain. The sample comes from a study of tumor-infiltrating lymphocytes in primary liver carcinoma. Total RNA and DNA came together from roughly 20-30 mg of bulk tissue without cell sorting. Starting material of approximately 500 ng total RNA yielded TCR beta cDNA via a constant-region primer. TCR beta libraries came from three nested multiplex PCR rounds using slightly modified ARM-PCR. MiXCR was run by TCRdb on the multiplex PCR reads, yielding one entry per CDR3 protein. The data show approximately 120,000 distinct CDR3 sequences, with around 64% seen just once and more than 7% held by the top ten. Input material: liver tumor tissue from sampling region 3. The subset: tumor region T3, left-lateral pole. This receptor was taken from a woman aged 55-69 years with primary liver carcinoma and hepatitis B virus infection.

The chain's CDR3 is CASSERRSLHSYEQYF. The CDR3 nucleotides are TGTGCCAGCAGTGAACGCCGGAGTCTACACTCCTACGAGCAGTACTTC. V usage is TRBV6-1 and J usage is TRBJ2-7, with D hard to call. The V and J ends lost 2 bases and 0 bases respectively, with 14 bases between them. The CDR3 length is 16 residues. The germline V gene encodes CDR1 MNHNS and CDR2 SASEGT.